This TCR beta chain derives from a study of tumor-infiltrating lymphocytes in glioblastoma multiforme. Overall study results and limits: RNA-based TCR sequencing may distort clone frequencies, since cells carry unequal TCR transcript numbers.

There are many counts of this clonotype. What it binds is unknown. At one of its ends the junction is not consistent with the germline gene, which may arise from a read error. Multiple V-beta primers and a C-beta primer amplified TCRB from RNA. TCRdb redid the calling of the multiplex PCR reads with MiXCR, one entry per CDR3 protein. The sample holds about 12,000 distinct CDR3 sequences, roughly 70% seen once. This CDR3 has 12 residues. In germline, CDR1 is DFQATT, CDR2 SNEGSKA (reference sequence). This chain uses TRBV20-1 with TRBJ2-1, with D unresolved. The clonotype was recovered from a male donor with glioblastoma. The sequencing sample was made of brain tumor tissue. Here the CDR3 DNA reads TGCGGTGCTCAGCCGCAGTACAATGAGCAGTTCTTC. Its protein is CGAQPQYNEQFF.